The 30 T cell receptor beta chains below all came from one sample that was sequenced in a study of T cell changes during pregnancy in multiple sclerosis. Sequencing used immunoSEQ multiplex PCR; TCRdb keeps in-frame clones, though not all of them. The sample has about 57,000 clones; roughly 93% are singletons. The sample in question was peripheral blood, obtained after pregnancy. The receptor source for this set is a female donor with multiple sclerosis, enrolled in a pregnancy study.

This chain links TRBV27 with TRBJ2-7, with TRBD1 identical over 7 bases. This CDR3 has 15 residues. Germline values: CDR1 MNHEY, CDR2 SMNVEV (reference sequence). V trimming: 2 bases; J trimming: 2 bases; junction bases outside the gene matches: 6. Here the CDR3 reads CASSLRDSSTYEQYF. The DNA for the CDR3 is TGTGCCAGCAGTTTAAGGGACAGCAGTACCTACGAGCAGTACTTC.

The chain recombines TRBV5-4 with TRBJ2-5; D remains ambiguous. Trimming cost V 0 bases and J 1 base, with 13 bases left between them. This CDR3 is 16 amino acids long. Germline-derived CDR1 and CDR2 are SGHNT and YYREEE (reference sequence). CDR3 region: CASSLAVLPSQETQYF. In DNA form, the CDR3 reads TGTGCCAGCAGCTTGGCTGTACTCCCGAGCCAAGAGACCCAGTACTTC.

The genes are TRBV28 and TRBJ2-5; D unresolved. The CDR3 contains 15 residues. With 5 bases removed from V and 4 bases from J, the gap between germline ends came to 17 bases. CDR1 and CDR2 (germline): MDHEN, SYDVKM. The DNA of the CDR3 is TGTGCCAGCAGTCCTTCTTACCGGTCTGTAGAGACCCAGTACTTC. Encoded protein: CASSPSYRSVETQYF.

The chain joins TRBV27 to TRBJ2-1, with 9 nucleotides matching TRBD1. The CDR3 has 14 amino acids. V dropped 5 bases and J dropped 10; count of bases not matched to a gene: 9. The germline V gene has CDR1 MNHEY and CDR2 SMNVEV (reference sequence). DNA of the CDR3: TGTGCCAGCAGTCGGGACAGGGTCGGACCAGAGCAGTTCTTC. Its translation is CASSRDRVGPEQFF.

This rearrangement joins TRBV7-2 to TRBJ2-4, with 7 bases fitting TRBD1. Trimming at V came to 5 bases and at J to 8 bases, leaving 15 bases not matched to a gene. The CDR3 is 16 residues long. Germline V gene sequence: CDR1 SGHTA, CDR2 FQGNSA. The CDR3 sequence is CASSRRGQDQVYIQYF. Here the CDR3 DNA reads TGTGCCAGCAGCCGAAGAGGACAGGACCAGGTTTACATTCAGTACTTC.

The CDR3 nucleotides read TGCGCCAGCAGCCAAGTCGGACTAGCTTACGAGCAGTACTTC. Its protein is CASSQVGLAYEQYF. The V and J genes are TRBV4-1 and TRBJ2-7; 8 bases agree with TRBD2. With V trimmed by 1 base and J by 4 bases, 3 bases remained unmatched. Germline assignment: CDR1 MGHRA and CDR2 YSYEKL. The CDR3 runs to 14 residues.

The CDR3 reads CASSGRTSAVQETQYF. In nucleotides, the CDR3 is TGTGCCAGCAGCGGACGGACTAGCGCCGTCCAAGAGACCCAGTACTTC. The chain couples TRBV5-4 to TRBJ2-5, with 9 bases fitting TRBD2. The CDR3 loop spans 16 amino acids. Trimming at V came to 4 bases and at J to 1 base, leaving 8 bases not matched to a gene. CDR1 is SGHNT and CDR2 is YYREEE in the germline V gene (reference sequence).

This clone was counted at least ten times. The V call is TRBV4-3, the J call TRBJ2-7; maybe TRBD1 (5 bases). There are 15 residues in the CDR3. Trimming removed 1 base at V and 1 base at J, with 11 bases between. CDR1 is LGHNA, CDR2 YSLEER, per germline. CDR3 nucleotide sequence: TGCGCCAGCAGCCAAGTTCTGGACACTTCCTACGAGCAGTACTTC. It encodes CASSQVLDTSYEQYF.

The V gene is TRBV29-1, the J gene TRBJ2-1; 10 nucleotides agree with TRBD2. Unmatched junction bases numbered 4, after V lost 7 bases and J lost 7 bases. This CDR3 contains 12 residues. The germline V gene encodes CDR1 SQVTM and CDR2 ANQGSEA. CDR3 in amino acids: CSARTSGNEQFF. The CDR3 nucleotides read TGCAGCGCCCGGACTAGCGGTAATGAGCAGTTCTTC.

The chain recombines TRBV7-9 with TRBJ1-1; 8 nucleotides agree with TRBD1. Germline CDR1 SEHNR, CDR2 FQNEAQ (reference sequence). The V and J ends lost 5 bases and 6 bases, in that order; junction bases with no gene match: 14. This CDR3 region has 16 residues. This CDR3 reads CASSPLTGARIPEAFF. The CDR3 region has the DNA TGTGCCAGCAGCCCTCTGACAGGGGCGAGGATCCCTGAAGCTTTCTTT.

The chain links TRBV29-1 to TRBJ2-6, with 8 bases identical to TRBD1. V gave up 6 bases and J gave up 3 bases; unmatched junction bases: 4. Germline assignment: CDR1 SQVTM and CDR2 ANQGSEA. CDR3 size: 14 residues. The CDR3 DNA follows: TGCAGCGTGACAGGGGAAGGTGGGGCCAACGTCCTGACTTTC. Translating gives CSVTGEGGANVLTF.

V is TRBV30 and J is TRBJ1-4; 8 positions agree with TRBD1. Per germline, CDR1 GTSNPN and CDR2 SVGIG (reference sequence). The CDR3 runs 13 residues. The ends lost 5 bases at V and 7 bases at J; junction bases unmatched: 6. CDR3 nucleotides: TGTGCCTGGTCCCGGGACAGGTTTGAAAAACTGTTTTTT. It translates to CAWSRDRFEKLFF.

The chain couples TRBV15 to TRBJ2-2; D perhaps matches TRBD2 (7 bases). This CDR3 is 15 amino acids long. Between the trimmed V and J ends, which lost 0 bases and 4 bases, there was a span of 9 bases. The germline V gene has CDR1 LNHNV and CDR2 YYDKDF (reference sequence). The CDR3 nucleotides read TGTGCCACCAGCAGAGATCGGGGGGCCACCGGGGAGCTGTTTTTT. Its translation: CATSRDRGATGELFF.

V and J are TRBV6-9 and TRBJ2-1, with TRBD2 matching 11 bases. The V gene's germline CDR1 is MNHGY and CDR2 SVAAGI. This CDR3 comprises 15 residues. V lost 4 bases, J lost 4 bases, and 3 bases stayed unmatched. The CDR3 region is CASSWGLAVYNEQFF. The CDR3 nucleotides read TGTGCCAGCAGTTGGGGACTAGCGGTGTACAATGAGCAGTTCTTC.

V and J are TRBV13 and TRBJ2-1; TRBD1 aligns across 8 bases. The V gene's germline CDR1 is PRHDT and CDR2 FYEKMQ (reference sequence). V lost 4 bases to trimming and J lost 6 bases; unmatched junction nucleotides: 11. There are 16 residues in the CDR3. CDR3 in DNA: TGTGCCAGCAGCTATCAGACAGGGGAGAATGGCAATGAGCAGTTCTTC. Translation gives CASSYQTGENGNEQFF.

The chain joins TRBV4-1 to TRBJ1-1; D call uncertain. The CDR3 runs to 16 residues. Trimming cost V 0 bases and J 5 bases, with 16 bases left between them. Germline values: CDR1 MGHRA, CDR2 YSYEKL. CDR3 amino acids: CASSQDSLYLRTEAFF. The DNA of the CDR3 is TGCGCCAGCAGCCAAGATTCCCTCTATTTGAGAACTGAAGCTTTCTTT.

The chain carries TRBV19 and TRBJ2-6, with D possibly TRBD1 on 6 matching bases. V lost 7 bases, J lost 2 bases, and 18 bases lay in between. The CDR3 sequence is 17 residues long. The germline V gene encodes CDR1 LNHDA and CDR2 SQIVND (reference sequence). The DNA of the CDR3 is TGTGCCAGTACCTCTCACGTAGGGGGTACTGGGGCCAACGTCCTGACTTTC. It is translated as CASTSHVGGTGANVLTF.

The V and J genes are TRBV5-1 and TRBJ2-1; D unclear. Trimming removed 6 bases at V and 9 bases at J, with 16 bases between. This CDR3 comprises 13 residues. Germline CDR1 SGHRS, CDR2 YFSETQ. Written as DNA, the CDR3 is TGCGCCAGCACAGACTTACCCGCGTCTGAGCAGTTCTTC. Its translation: CASTDLPASEQFF.

This chain uses TRBV25-1 with TRBJ2-5; D uncertain. There are 13 residues in the CDR3. CDR1 is MGHDK, CDR2 SYGVNS, per germline. Trimming shortened V by 8 bases and J by 0 bases, and 10 bases separated the two germline ends. The CDR3 nucleotides are TGTGCCAGCTCCCGACAATACCAAGAGACCCAGTACTTC. This encodes CASSRQYQETQYF.

This clone has only one observation. The chain is built from TRBV6-5 and TRBJ2-7, with 7 bases fitting TRBD2. Trimming cost V 5 bases and J 7 bases; bases outside gene matches: 8. The CDR3 runs to 13 residues. Germline values: CDR1 MNHEY, CDR2 SVGAGI. The CDR3 region is CASSDMREREQYF. In DNA, the CDR3 is TGTGCCAGCAGTGACATGCGGGAGCGAGAGCAGTACTTC.

The chain recombines TRBV19 with TRBJ2-7; possibly TRBD2 for D (5 bases). From germline, CDR1 is LNHDA and CDR2 SQIVND (reference sequence). V lost 5 bases, J lost 3 bases, and 20 bases lay in between. The CDR3 contains 16 residues. The CDR3 coding sequence is TGTGCCAGTAGTCGGGCAGCGGACCAATTATACTACGAGCAGTACTTC. Protein: CASSRAADQLYYEQYF.

The chain links TRBV19 to TRBJ2-7, with TRBD1 identical over 8 bases. The CDR3 runs to 13 residues. Germline V gene lookup returns CDR1 LNHDA and CDR2 SQIVND (reference sequence). The trim removed 4 bases at V and 3 bases at J, leaving 2 bases unmatched. In nucleotides, the CDR3 is TGTGCCAGTAGTACGACAGGGGTCTACGAGCAGTACTTC. This codes for CASSTTGVYEQYF.

The chain uses TRBV20-1 and TRBJ2-7, with a tentative D call TRBD2 (6 bases). Trimming took 6 bases from V and 6 from J, leaving 12 bases between them. In germline, CDR1 is DFQATT, CDR2 SNEGSKA (reference sequence). The CDR3 is 11 residues long. Here the CDR3 DNA reads TGCAGTGCCTCGACTAGTTCCGAGCAGTACTTC. Its protein product is CSASTSSEQYF.

The rearrangement uses TRBV7-2 and TRBJ2-2; D possibly corresponds to TRBD1 (5 bases). Germline loops: CDR1 SGHTA, CDR2 FQGNSA. Trimming removed 4 bases from V and 4 bases from J, with 16 bases in between. The CDR3 is 16 residues long. CDR3 region: CASSSNSRRGTGELFF. As DNA, the CDR3 is TGTGCCAGCAGCTCAAACAGCCGAAGGGGCACCGGGGAGCTGTTTTTT.

The CDR3 sequence is CASSRIGAYEQYF. The CDR3 region has the DNA TGTGCCAGCAGTAGGATAGGGGCCTACGAGCAGTACTTC. The chain uses TRBV6-5 and TRBJ2-5; possible D gene TRBD1, 5 bases. The J call could be wrong; TRBJ2-7 is a better fit for the DNA end. This CDR3 is built from 13 residues. The germline V gene has CDR1 MNHEY and CDR2 SVGAGI.

The chain couples TRBV19 to TRBJ1-5, with D uncertain. V lost 3 bases and J 0 bases, leaving 9 bases between the germline ends. Germline V lookup: CDR1 LNHDA, CDR2 SQIVND (reference sequence). This CDR3 is 15 amino acids long. CDR3 loop: CASSITDYSNQPQHF. The CDR3 nucleotides are TGTGCCAGTAGTATCACGGACTATAGCAATCAGCCCCAGCATTTT.

This clone was observed once. J is TRBJ2-1 and V is TRBV7-6; 8 nucleotides match TRBD2. Germline CDR1 is SGHVS and CDR2 is FNYEAQ. This CDR3 comprises 13 residues. V lost 7 bases to trimming and J lost 6 bases; unmatched junction nucleotides: 5. CDR3 sequence: CASNGLARNEQFF. CDR3 sequence (DNA): TGTGCCAGCAACGGACTAGCTCGCAATGAGCAGTTCTTC.

This clone appeared a single time. This chain joins TRBV19 and TRBJ2-1, with 9 bases identical to TRBD2. Germline values: CDR1 LNHDA, CDR2 SQIVND (reference sequence). CDR3 length: 16 residues. The junction had 5 bases not matched to a gene; V was cut back by 3 bases and J by 2 bases. The chain's CDR3 is CASSIWASGTYNEQFF. The CDR3 bases are TGTGCCAGTAGTATTTGGGCTAGCGGGACCTACAATGAGCAGTTCTTC.

The chain combines TRBV11-2 with TRBJ2-5, with a weak D call TRBD1 (6 bases). V lost 5 bases and J lost 3, with 13 bases in between. This CDR3 has 14 residues. From germline, CDR1 is SGHAT and CDR2 FQNNGV. CDR3 nucleotides: TGTGCCAGCAGCCCCCCGTACAGGGAAGAGACCCAGTACTTC. The encoded protein is CASSPPYREETQYF.

This chain uses TRBV7-2 with TRBJ2-1; TRBD2 agrees at 12 bases. V lost 1 base and J lost 7; bases outside the gene matches: 2. The length of the CDR3 is 15 residues. Per the germline V gene, CDR1 is SGHTA and CDR2 is FQGNSA. CDR3 sequence: CASSLVLAGGNEQFF. For the CDR3, the DNA is TGTGCCAGCAGCTTAGTCCTAGCGGGAGGGAATGAGCAGTTCTTC. Full variable domain (rest looked up from reference TRBV7-2 and TRBJ2-1): GAGVSQSPSNKVTEKGKDVELRCDPISGHTALYWYRQSLGQGLEFLIYFQGNSAPDKSGLPSDRFSAERTGGSVSTLTIQRTQQEDSAVYLCASSLVLAGGNEQFFGPGTRLTVL.